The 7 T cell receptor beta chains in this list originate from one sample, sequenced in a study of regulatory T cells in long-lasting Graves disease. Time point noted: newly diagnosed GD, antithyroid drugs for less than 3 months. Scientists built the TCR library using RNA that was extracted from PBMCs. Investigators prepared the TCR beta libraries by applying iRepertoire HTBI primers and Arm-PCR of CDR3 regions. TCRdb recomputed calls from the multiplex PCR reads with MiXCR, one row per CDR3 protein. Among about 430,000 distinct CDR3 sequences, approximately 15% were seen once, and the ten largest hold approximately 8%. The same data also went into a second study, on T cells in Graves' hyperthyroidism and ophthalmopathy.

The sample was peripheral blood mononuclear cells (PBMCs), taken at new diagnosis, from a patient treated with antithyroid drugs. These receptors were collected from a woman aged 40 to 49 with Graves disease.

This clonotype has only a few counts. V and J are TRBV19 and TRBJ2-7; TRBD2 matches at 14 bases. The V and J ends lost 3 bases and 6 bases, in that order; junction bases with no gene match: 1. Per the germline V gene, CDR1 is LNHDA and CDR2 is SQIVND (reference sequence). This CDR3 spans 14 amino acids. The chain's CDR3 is CASSIGLAGGEQYF. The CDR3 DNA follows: TGTGCCAGTAGTATTGGACTAGCGGGAGGCGAGCAGTACTTC.

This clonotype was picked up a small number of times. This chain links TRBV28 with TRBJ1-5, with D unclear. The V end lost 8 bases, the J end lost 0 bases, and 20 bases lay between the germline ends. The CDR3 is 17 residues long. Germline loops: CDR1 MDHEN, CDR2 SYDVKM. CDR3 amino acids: CASLLESGKVSNQPQHF. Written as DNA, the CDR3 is TGTGCCAGCCTCCTTGAATCCGGGAAAGTTAGCAATCAGCCCCAGCATTTT.

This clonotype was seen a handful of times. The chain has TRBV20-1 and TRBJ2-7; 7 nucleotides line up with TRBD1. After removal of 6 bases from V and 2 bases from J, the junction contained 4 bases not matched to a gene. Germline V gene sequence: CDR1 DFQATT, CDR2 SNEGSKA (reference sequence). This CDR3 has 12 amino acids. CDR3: CSAPGTAYEQYF. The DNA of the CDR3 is TGCAGTGCCCCCGGGACAGCCTACGAGCAGTACTTC.

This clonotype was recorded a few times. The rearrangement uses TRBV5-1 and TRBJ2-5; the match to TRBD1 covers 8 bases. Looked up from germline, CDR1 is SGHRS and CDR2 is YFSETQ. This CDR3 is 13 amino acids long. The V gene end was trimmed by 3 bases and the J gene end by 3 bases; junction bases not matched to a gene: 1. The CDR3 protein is CASSSQGEETQYF. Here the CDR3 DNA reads TGCGCCAGCAGCTCACAGGGGGAAGAGACCCAGTACTTC.

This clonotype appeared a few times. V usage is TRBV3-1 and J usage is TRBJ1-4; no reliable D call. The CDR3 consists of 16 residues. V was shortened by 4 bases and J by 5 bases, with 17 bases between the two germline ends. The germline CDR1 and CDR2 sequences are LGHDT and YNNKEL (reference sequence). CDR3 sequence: CASSPGPITPNEKLFF. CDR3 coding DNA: TGTGCCAGCAGCCCAGGACCCATAACTCCCAATGAAAAACTGTTTTTT.

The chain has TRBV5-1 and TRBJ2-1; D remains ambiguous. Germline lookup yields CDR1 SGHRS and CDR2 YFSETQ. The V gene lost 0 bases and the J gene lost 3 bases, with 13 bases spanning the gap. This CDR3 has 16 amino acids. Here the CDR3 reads CASSLVSTAHYNEQFF. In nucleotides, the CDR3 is TGCGCCAGCAGCTTGGTGAGTACAGCGCACTACAATGAGCAGTTCTTC.

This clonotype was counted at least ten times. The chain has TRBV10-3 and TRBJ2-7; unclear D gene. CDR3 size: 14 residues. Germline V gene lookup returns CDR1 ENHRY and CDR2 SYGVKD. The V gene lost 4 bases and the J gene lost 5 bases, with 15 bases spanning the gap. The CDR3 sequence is CAISVGILIDEQYF. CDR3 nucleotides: TGTGCCATCAGTGTGGGTATTCTAATCGACGAGCAGTACTTC.